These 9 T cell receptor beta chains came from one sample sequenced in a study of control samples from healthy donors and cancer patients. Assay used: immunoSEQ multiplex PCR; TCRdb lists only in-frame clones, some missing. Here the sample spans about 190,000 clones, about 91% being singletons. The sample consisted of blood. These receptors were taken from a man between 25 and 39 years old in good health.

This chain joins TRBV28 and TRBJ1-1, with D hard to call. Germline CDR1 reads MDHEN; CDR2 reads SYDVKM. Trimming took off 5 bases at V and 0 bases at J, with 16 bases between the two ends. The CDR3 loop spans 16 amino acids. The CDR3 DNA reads TGTGCCAGCAGTCCTTCCTATGCGGTGATGAACACTGAAGCTTTCTTT. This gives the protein CASSPSYAVMNTEAFF.

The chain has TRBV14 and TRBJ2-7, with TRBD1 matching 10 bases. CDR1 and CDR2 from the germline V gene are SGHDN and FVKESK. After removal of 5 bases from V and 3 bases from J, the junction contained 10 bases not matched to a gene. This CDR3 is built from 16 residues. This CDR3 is CASSTHAGTGDYEQYF. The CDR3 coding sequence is TGTGCCAGCAGCACCCACGCCGGGACAGGGGACTACGAGCAGTACTTC.

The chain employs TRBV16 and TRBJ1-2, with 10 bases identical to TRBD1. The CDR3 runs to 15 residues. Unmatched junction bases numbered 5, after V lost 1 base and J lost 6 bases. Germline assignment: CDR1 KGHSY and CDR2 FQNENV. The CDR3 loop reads CASSQLGTGVDGYTF. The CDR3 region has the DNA TGTGCCAGCAGCCAATTGGGGACAGGGGTGGATGGCTACACCTTC. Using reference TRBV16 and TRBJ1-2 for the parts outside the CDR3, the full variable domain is GEEVAQTPKHLVRGEGQKAKLYCAPIKGHSYVFWYQQVLKNEFKFLISFQNENVFDETGMPKERFSAKCLPNSPCSLEIQATKLEDSAVYFCASSQLGTGVDGYTFGSGTRLTVV.

CDR3 nucleotide sequence: TGCGCCAGCAGCCTCGGACTAGCGGGGGGGCGGGCCAAAAACATTCAGTACTTC. Translation gives CASSLGLAGGRAKNIQYF. This chain uses TRBV4-1 with TRBJ2-4; 15 bases are shared with TRBD2. This CDR3 contains 18 residues. CDR1 is MGHRA, CDR2 YSYEKL, per germline. V lost 4 bases and J lost 1; bases outside the gene matches: 5.

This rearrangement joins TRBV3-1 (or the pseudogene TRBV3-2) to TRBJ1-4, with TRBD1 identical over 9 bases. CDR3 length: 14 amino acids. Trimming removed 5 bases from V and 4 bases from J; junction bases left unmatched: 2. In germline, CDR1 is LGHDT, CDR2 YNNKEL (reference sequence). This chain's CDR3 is CASSLTGGNEKLFF. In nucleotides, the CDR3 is TGTGCCAGCAGCTTGACAGGGGGTAATGAAAAACTGTTTTTT.

CDR3: CASSVDFSGNTIYF. The CDR3 DNA sequence: TGTGCCAGCAGCGTAGATTTCTCTGGAAACACCATATATTTT. The chain recombines TRBV9 with TRBJ1-3; D gene unclear. The V end was cut by 0 bases, the J end by 0 bases, with 4 bases between. The CDR3 loop spans 14 amino acids. Germline lookup yields CDR1 SGDLS and CDR2 YYNGEE.

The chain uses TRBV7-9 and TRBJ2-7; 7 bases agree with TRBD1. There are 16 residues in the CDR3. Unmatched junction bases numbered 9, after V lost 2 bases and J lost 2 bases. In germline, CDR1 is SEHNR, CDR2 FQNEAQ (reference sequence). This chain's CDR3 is CASSLPRTGDTYEQYF. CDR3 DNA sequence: TGTGCCAGCAGCTTACCCAGGACAGGAGATACCTACGAGCAGTACTTC. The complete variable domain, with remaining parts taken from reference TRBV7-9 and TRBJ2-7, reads DTGVSQNPRHKITKRGQNVTFRCDPISEHNRLYWYRQTLGQGPEFLTYFQNEAQLEKSRLLSDRFSAERPKGSFSTLEIQRTEQGDSAMYLCASSLPRTGDTYEQYFGPGTRLTVT.

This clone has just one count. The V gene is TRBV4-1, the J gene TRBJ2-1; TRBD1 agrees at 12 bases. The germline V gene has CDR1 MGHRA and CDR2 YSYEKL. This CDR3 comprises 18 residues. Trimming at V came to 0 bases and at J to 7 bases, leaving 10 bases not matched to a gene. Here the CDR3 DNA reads TGCGCCAGCAGCCAAGAAGGTCTAGGGACAGGGGGCAGGAATGAGCAGTTCTTC. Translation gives CASSQEGLGTGGRNEQFF.

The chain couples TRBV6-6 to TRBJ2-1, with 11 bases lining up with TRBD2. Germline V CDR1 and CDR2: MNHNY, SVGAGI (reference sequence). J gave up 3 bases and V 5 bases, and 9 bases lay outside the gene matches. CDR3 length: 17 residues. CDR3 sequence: CASSPRLAGSIYNEQFF. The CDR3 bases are TGTGCCAGCAGTCCTCGACTAGCGGGGTCCATCTACAATGAGCAGTTCTTC.